This TCR beta chain was obtained from a study of blood T cells in healthy people across ages. This clonotype has a count of ten or more. Peripheral blood from each donor was collected in a volume of 9.5 to 10 milliliters. Alongside a J-beta primer mix, a sample-barcoded 5' primer served in a second PCR lasting about 7 to 11 cycles. TCRdb reprocessed the 5' RACE reads with MiXCR, giving one entry per CDR3 protein. Of over 550,000 distinct CDR3 sequences in the sample, less than 35% are singletons; the top ten hold 15% to 19%. This CDR3 spans 14 amino acids. J lost 5 bases, V lost 8 bases, and 10 bases had no gene match. Germline lookup yields CDR1 SGHTA and CDR2 FQGNSA.

The chain employs TRBV7-2 and TRBJ2-3; 7 positions match TRBD2. The clonotype comes from a woman aged 80 or older in good health. The sample consisted of blood. CDR3 coding DNA: TGTGCCAGCGGCAGCGGGGTTTTGATAGATACGCAGTATTTT. It encodes CASGSGVLIDTQYF.